Following are 31 T cell receptor beta chains from one sample sequenced in a study of T cells in Graves' hyperthyroidism and ophthalmopathy. The investigators amplified TCR beta CDR3 regions from RNA transcripts. A set of HTBI primers served as the primers for a first-round RT-PCR of the TCR CDR3. A single record per CDR3 protein comes from TCRdb applying MiXCR to the multiplex PCR reads. The table includes a few hundred thousand distinct CDR3 sequences, roughly 19% detected once. The sample taken for sequencing was blood. These receptors all stem from a man in his forties or fifties with Graves' ophthalmopathy.

V gene TRBV27 combines with J gene TRBJ1-1; tentative D call: TRBD1 (6 bases). The germline gives CDR1 MNHEY, CDR2 SMNVEV (reference sequence). Trimming took 6 bases from V and 4 from J, leaving 12 bases between them. This CDR3 spans 13 amino acids. The CDR3 loop is CASRNRVGTEAFF. The CDR3 DNA sequence: TGTGCCAGCAGGAACAGGGTAGGCACTGAAGCTTTCTTT.

The sample holds many counts of this clonotype. The rearrangement links TRBV30 to TRBJ2-2; 10 nucleotides agree with TRBD2. Germline lookup yields CDR1 GTSNPN and CDR2 SVGIG (reference sequence). CDR3 size: 17 residues. The V segment lost 3 bases and the J segment 7 bases; nucleotides outside the gene matches: 14. The CDR3 protein is CAWSGPTSGARYGELFF. The CDR3 coding sequence is TGTGCCTGGAGCGGCCCCACTAGCGGGGCTCGATACGGGGAGCTGTTTTTT. Together with reference TRBV30 and TRBJ2-2, the CDR3 gives the full variable domain: SQTIHQWPATLVQPVGSPLSLECTVEGTSNPNLYWYRQAAGRGLQLLFYSVGIGQISSEVPQNLSASRPQDRQFILSSKKLLLSDSGFYLCAWSGPTSGARYGELFFGEGSRLTVL.

This clonotype was seen many times. This chain uses TRBV7-9 with TRBJ1-1; 7 bases fit TRBD1. This CDR3 is 14 amino acids long. Germline CDR1 SEHNR, CDR2 FQNEAQ (reference sequence). The trim removed 5 bases at V and 4 bases at J, leaving 7 bases unmatched. The CDR3 here is CASSKTGSGTEAFF. The CDR3 nucleotides read TGTGCCAGCAGCAAGACAGGGTCGGGCACTGAAGCTTTCTTT.

There are a few counts of this clonotype. The chain couples TRBV5-5 to TRBJ1-2; D unclear. CDR3 length equals 15 residues. In germline, CDR1 is SGHKS, CDR2 YYEKEE (reference sequence). V was shortened by 4 bases and J by 6 bases, with 19 bases between the two germline ends. This chain's CDR3 is CASSPARGLVNGYTF. CDR3 bases: TGTGCCAGCAGCCCGGCTCGAGGCCTCGTGAATGGCTACACCTTC.

This clonotype was counted only a few times. The rearrangement links TRBV29-1 to TRBJ2-1, with 7 bases matching TRBD1. V gave up 5 bases and J gave up 2 bases; unmatched junction bases: 6. This CDR3 has 14 amino acids. Germline V gene lookup returns CDR1 SQVTM and CDR2 ANQGSEA. Written as DNA, the CDR3 is TGCAGCGTTAACCGACAGGGCCCCTACAATGAGCAGTTCTTC. It translates to CSVNRQGPYNEQFF.

This clonotype was counted many times. The chain has TRBV11-2 and TRBJ2-3, with 8 bases matching TRBD2. Germline values: CDR1 SGHAT, CDR2 FQNNGV. Germline trimming cut 4 bases from V and 6 bases from J; bases unmatched to any gene: 6. This CDR3 region has 14 residues. CDR3 loop: CASSYSGGFDTQYF. CDR3 DNA sequence: TGTGCCAGCAGCTACTCGGGGGGGTTCGATACGCAGTATTTT. The full variable domain, with the rest looked up from reference TRBV11-2 and TRBJ2-3, is EAGVAQSPRYKIIEKRQSVAFWCNPISGHATLYWYQQILGQGPKLLIQFQNNGVVDDSQLPKDRFSAERLKGVDSTLKIQPAKLEDSAVYLCASSYSGGFDTQYFGPGTRLTVL.

The chain recombines TRBV7-2 with TRBJ2-7, with TRBD2 matching 7 bases. The J segment lost 5 bases and the V segment lost 9 bases, leaving 13 bases of the junction unmatched. CDR1 SGHTA and CDR2 FQGNSA come from the germline V gene. The length of the CDR3 is 14 residues. The CDR3 loop reads CASSLLRERDEQYF. CDR3 DNA sequence: TGTGCCAGTAGCCTGTTGCGGGAGCGAGACGAGCAGTACTTC.

The table lists this clonotype with a few counts. The chain uses TRBV27 and TRBJ2-7; 8 bases map to TRBD1. V trimming: 3 bases; J trimming: 5 bases; junction bases outside the gene matches: 6. Germline V CDR1 and CDR2: MNHEY, SMNVEV (reference sequence). The CDR3 covers 14 residues. The CDR3 bases are TGTGCCAGCAGTTTCAGGGGGCGCATCGACGAGCAGTACTTC. It specifies CASSFRGRIDEQYF.

This sequence joins TRBV20-1 and TRBJ2-7, with D possibly TRBD2 on 6 matching bases. Per germline, CDR1 DFQATT and CDR2 SNEGSKA (reference sequence). The CDR3 extends over 12 amino acids. Trimming stripped 3 bases from V and 3 bases from J, with 9 bases between. CDR3 sequence (DNA): TGCAGTGCTAGTTTGCGGGGCTACGAGCAGTACTTC. Translated, it gives CSASLRGYEQYF.

There are many counts of this clonotype. The rearrangement joins TRBV3-1 to TRBJ2-7, with D unresolved. This CDR3 comprises 12 residues. V was cut by 2 bases and J by 3 bases, with 5 bases left in between. The germline V gene encodes CDR1 LGHDT and CDR2 YNNKEL (reference sequence). CDR3: CASSQTSYEQYF. The CDR3 bases are TGTGCCAGCAGCCAAACCAGCTACGAGCAGTACTTC.

About this clonotype: A read error may explain this, as a much larger clone is one base away. The rearrangement links TRBV25-1 to TRBJ2-3, with D possibly being TRBD2 (5 bases). The germline V gene encodes CDR1 MGHDK and CDR2 SYGVNS. The CDR3 covers 16 residues. CDR3 bases: TGTGCCAGCAGTGAATTTCAAAGGGCTAGCACAGATACGCAGTGTTTT. Translation: CASSEFQRASTDTQCF. The complete variable domain, with remaining parts taken from reference TRBV25-1 and TRBJ2-3, reads EADIYQTPRYLVIGTGKKITLECSQTMGHDKMYWYQQDPGMELHLIHYSYGVNSTEKGDLSSESTVSRIRTEHFPLTLESARPSHTSQYLCASSEFQRASTDTQCFGPGTRLTVL.

In this sample, this clonotype turned up a few times. The chain combines TRBV6-1 with TRBJ2-7, with unresolved D. The CDR3 runs to 11 residues. Trimming cost V 3 bases and J 5 bases, with 5 bases left between them. Germline values: CDR1 MNHNS, CDR2 SASEGT. This CDR3 reads CASSEVNEQYF. In DNA, the CDR3 is TGTGCCAGCAGTGAGGTAAACGAGCAGTACTTC.

The V call is TRBV19, the J call TRBJ1-5; D call uncertain. Germline CDR1 LNHDA, CDR2 SQIVND (reference sequence). The V gene lost 1 base and the J gene lost 4 bases, with 8 bases spanning the gap. The CDR3 spans 14 residues. The chain's CDR3 is CASSIGNGNQPQHF. CDR3 sequence (DNA): TGTGCCAGTAGTATAGGGAATGGGAATCAGCCCCAGCATTTT.

In this sample, this clonotype turned up a few times. The rearrangement uses TRBV6-9 and TRBJ2-5, with D possibly TRBD1 on 6 matching bases. The CDR3 spans 16 residues. Germline V gives CDR1 MNHGY, CDR2 SVAAGI. Trimming removed 1 base at V and 4 bases at J, with 16 bases between. DNA for the CDR3: TGTGCCAGCAGTTATTGGTCAAGTGGGGGCGGAGAGACCCAGTACTTC. This gives the protein CASSYWSSGGGETQYF.

This clonotype occurred a few times. The gene calls are TRBV13 and TRBJ1-6; maybe TRBD1 (5 bases). CDR3 size: 15 residues. V shed 6 bases and J shed 10 bases, with 19 bases lying between them. CDR1 and CDR2 from the germline V gene are PRHDT and FYEKMQ (reference sequence). CDR3 in DNA: TGTGCCAGCAGTTACTCGAGGGGCCGGGGCTCACCCCTCCACTTT. Amino acids: CASSYSRGRGSPLHF.

This rearrangement joins TRBV9 to TRBJ2-1; D might be TRBD1 or TRBD2, each matching 5 bases. Germline V gives CDR1 SGDLS, CDR2 YYNGEE. V was cut by 1 base and J by 6 bases, with 14 bases left in between. The CDR3 contains 15 residues. The CDR3 reads CASSVIEGKGNEQFF. CDR3 nucleotide sequence: TGTGCCAGCAGCGTAATTGAGGGGAAGGGCAATGAGCAGTTCTTC.

V gene TRBV6-1 combines with J gene TRBJ2-3; 12 bases fit TRBD2. The CDR3 is 15 amino acids. V trimming: 1 base; J trimming: 8 bases; junction bases outside the gene matches: 4. The germline V gene encodes CDR1 MNHNS and CDR2 SASEGT. CDR3 DNA sequence: TGTGCCAGCAGTGAAGGGTCTAGCGGGAGGGTTACGCAGTATTTT. The encoded protein is CASSEGSSGRVTQYF.

The chain has TRBV29-1 and TRBJ1-1; perhaps TRBD1 as D (5 bases). The ends were cut back, 0 bases at V and 6 bases at J, with 8 bases in the middle. The CDR3 has 12 amino acids. Germline values: CDR1 SQVTM, CDR2 ANQGSEA. The CDR3 sequence is CSVEEGVAEAFF. As DNA, the CDR3 is TGCAGCGTTGAAGAGGGGGTCGCTGAAGCTTTCTTT. The full variable domain, with the rest looked up from reference TRBV29-1 and TRBJ1-1, is SAVISQKPSRDICQRGTSLTIQCQVDSQVTMMFWYRQQPGQSLTLIATANQGSEATYESGFVIDKFPISRPNLTFSTLTVSNMSPEDSSIYLCSVEEGVAEAFFGQGTRLTVV.

This clonotype was counted ten times or more. The rearrangement joins TRBV30 to TRBJ2-1; D is uncertain. The CDR3 runs to 12 residues. In germline, CDR1 is GTSNPN, CDR2 SVGIG (reference sequence). The V end was cut by 4 bases, the J end by 9 bases, with 13 bases between. CDR3 nucleotide sequence: TGTGCCTGGATGGCCTGGCGCGGTGAGCAGTTCTTC. Translation: CAWMAWRGEQFF.

In its sample, this clonotype was seen once. The V call is TRBV25-1, the J call TRBJ1-2; D gene unclear. Germline CDR1 and CDR2: MGHDK and SYGVNS. The CDR3 has 13 residues. V was pared by 2 bases and J by 8 bases, with 12 bases between. The CDR3 DNA reads TGTGCCAGCAGTGAAAGCCCCGAACGAGGCTACACCTTC. This translates into CASSESPERGYTF.

In its sample, this clonotype was seen many times. The gene calls are TRBV27 and TRBJ1-2, with D possibly TRBD1 on 5 matching bases. Germline-derived CDR1 and CDR2 are MNHEY and SMNVEV (reference sequence). The CDR3 loop spans 15 amino acids. V lost 2 bases and J 2 bases, leaving 12 bases between the germline ends. The CDR3 bases are TGTGCCAGCAGTTTACACGGCAGGGCAAACTATGGCTACACCTTC. This gives the protein CASSLHGRANYGYTF.

In its sample, this clonotype was seen many times. The rearrangement joins TRBV2 to TRBJ2-7; 7 bases agree with TRBD2. CDR3 length equals 13 residues. V trimming: 6 bases; J trimming: 2 bases; junction bases outside the gene matches: 4. Germline values: CDR1 SNHLY, CDR2 FYNNEI. In DNA form, the CDR3 reads TGTGCCAGCAGCGGGACTATTACCTACGAGCAGTACTTC. Translated, it gives CASSGTITYEQYF.

This clonotype came up many times. This chain connects TRBV30 to TRBJ2-1, with 10 positions matching TRBD2. Germline V CDR1 and CDR2: GTSNPN, SVGIG (reference sequence). The length of the CDR3 is 13 residues. V lost 2 bases and J lost 10; bases outside the gene matches: 5. The CDR3 spells CAWSSGRAREQFF. CDR3 bases: TGTGCCTGGAGTAGCGGGAGGGCCAGAGAGCAGTTCTTC. Drawing the rest from reference TRBV30 and TRBJ2-1, the complete variable domain is SQTIHQWPATLVQPVGSPLSLECTVEGTSNPNLYWYRQAAGRGLQLLFYSVGIGQISSEVPQNLSASRPQDRQFILSSKKLLLSDSGFYLCAWSSGRAREQFFGPGTRLTVL.

This clonotype appeared many times. The chain has TRBV3-1 and TRBJ1-2; the D is unclear. Deletions cut 0 bases from V and 8 bases from J, with 16 bases between. Germline V CDR1 and CDR2: LGHDT, YNNKEL (reference sequence). This CDR3 is built from 15 residues. Here the CDR3 reads CASSQDPTDLRGYTF. CDR3 DNA: TGTGCCAGCAGCCAAGATCCTACAGACCTGCGGGGCTACACCTTC.

The rearrangement joins TRBV7-2 to TRBJ1-6; D not certain. The CDR3 is 15 residues long. The germline gives CDR1 SGHTA, CDR2 FQGNSA. V lost 5 bases and J lost 9, with 17 bases in between. The CDR3 region has the DNA TGTGCCAGCAGCCCCGCGGGTGGCTCGGGTTCACCCCTCCACTTT. It specifies CASSPAGGSGSPLHF.

Note on this clonotype: One end of the junction fails to match germline, which may point to a read error. CDR3 amino acids: CPSSTTRDGFSSNYGYTF. CDR3 nucleotides: TGTCCCAGCAGCACTACCCGGGACGGCTTTTCCTCTAACTATGGCTACACCTTC. The chain uses TRBV7-8 and TRBJ1-2; maybe TRBD1 (5 bases). This CDR3 contains 18 residues. Per germline, CDR1 SGHVS and CDR2 FQNEAQ. Combining the CDR3 with reference TRBV7-8 and TRBJ1-2 gives the whole variable domain GAGVSQSPRYKVAKRGQDVALRCDPISGHVSLFWYQQALGQGPEFLTYFQNEAQLDKSGLPSDRFFAERPEGSVSTLKIQRTQQEDSAVYLCPSSTTRDGFSSNYGYTFGSGTRLTVV.

The rearrangement joins TRBV3-1 to TRBJ2-6; TRBD2 agrees at 7 bases. The CDR3 contains 14 residues. V was clipped by 1 base and J by 12 bases; unmatched bases: 6. Germline values: CDR1 LGHDT, CDR2 YNNKEL (reference sequence). The CDR3 sequence is CASSQGGGISVLTF. The CDR3 DNA reads TGTGCCAGCAGCCAAGGCGGGGGTATCTCCGTCCTGACTTTC. The whole variable domain, remainder taken from reference TRBV3-1 and TRBJ2-6, is DTAVSQTPKYLVTQMGNDKSIKCEQNLGHDTMYWYKQDSKKFLKIMFSYNNKELIINETVPNRFSPKSPDKAHLNLHINSLELGDSAVYFCASSQGGGISVLTFGAGSRLTVL.

The chain is built from TRBV6-2 or TRBV6-3 and TRBJ2-1; D remains unclear. Trimming stripped 0 bases from V and 3 bases from J, with 0 bases between. The CDR3 loop spans 12 amino acids. Germline values: CDR1 MNHEY, CDR2 SVGEGT. CDR3 nucleotide sequence: TGTGCCAGCAGTTACTCCTACAATGAGCAGTTCTTC. Its protein product is CASSYSYNEQFF.

This clonotype was seen at least ten times. The rearrangement links TRBV3-1 to TRBJ2-7, with 9 bases that match TRBD1. The J segment lost 3 bases and the V segment lost 4 bases, leaving 1 base of the junction unmatched. The CDR3 runs to 13 residues. Germline V CDR1 and CDR2: LGHDT, YNNKEL (reference sequence). The DNA of the CDR3 is TGTGCCAGCAGCCGGGACAGGGACTACGAGCAGTACTTC. Amino acids: CASSRDRDYEQYF.

The chain has TRBV2 and TRBJ2-2; D gene uncertain. The germline V gene has CDR1 SNHLY and CDR2 FYNNEI. The CDR3 sequence is 13 residues long. Trimming took off 2 bases at V and 5 bases at J, with 6 bases between the two ends. The CDR3 is CASSEIVTGELFF. CDR3 DNA sequence: TGTGCCAGCAGTGAAATTGTTACCGGGGAGCTGTTTTTT. The full variable domain, with the rest looked up from reference TRBV2 and TRBJ2-2, is EPEVTQTPSHQVTQMGQEVILRCVPISNHLYFYWYRQILGQKVEFLVSFYNNEISEKSEIFDDQFSVERPDGSNFTLKIRSTKLEDSAMYFCASSEIVTGELFFGEGSRLTVL.

This clonotype was detected ten times or more. This CDR3 is CATSRVMAGQETQYF. The CDR3 DNA follows: TGTGCCACCAGCAGAGTTATGGCGGGGCAAGAGACCCAGTACTTC. V gene TRBV15 combines with J gene TRBJ2-5; D is possibly TRBD2 (6 bases). Deletions cut 1 base from V and 2 bases from J, with 11 bases between. The germline V gene encodes CDR1 LNHNV and CDR2 YYDKDF (reference sequence). This CDR3 has 15 amino acids.